Each of the 14 T cell receptor beta chains below was sequenced from the same sample in a study of tumor-infiltrating lymphocytes in primary liver carcinoma. For blood RNA, unsorted whole blood served as the source, and germline DNA was extracted too. A primer matching the constant region was used to make TCR beta cDNA from about 500 ng of total RNA. Three nested multiplex PCR rounds of slightly modified ARM-PCR generated TCR beta libraries. The first two PCR rounds, roughly 9 cycles each, used TRBV1-TRBV30 forward primers and a C-beta reverse primer. Each CDR3 protein is one row after TCRdb ran MiXCR on the multiplex PCR reads. The table has over 250,000 distinct CDR3 sequences, around three fifths seen once. Sequenced material: peripheral blood. The source is a woman under 40 with primary liver carcinoma and hepatitis B virus infection.

The genes are TRBV30 and TRBJ1-5; 7 bases align to TRBD1. Germline V lookup: CDR1 GTSNPN, CDR2 SVGIG (reference sequence). CDR3 length: 14 residues. The CDR3 reads CAWGVTGATFPQHF. CDR3 in DNA: TGTGCTTGGGGAGTTACAGGGGCAACCTTTCCCCAGCATTTT.

Details on this clonotype: This may be a read error, as it is one base from a much larger clone. DNA of the CDR3: TGTGCCAGCAGTTACTCGGGACAAATTGAAGGTTTCTTT. Its protein product is CASSYSGQIEGFF. The chain links TRBV6-5 to TRBJ1-1; D might be TRBD1 (6 bases). CDR3 size: 13 residues. The germline gives CDR1 MNHEY, CDR2 SVGAGI.

V is TRBV24-1 and J is TRBJ2-7, with 7 bases identical to TRBD2. V shed 4 bases, J shed 3 bases, and the junction held 20 bases outside the gene matches. This CDR3 spans 19 amino acids. Germline V gives CDR1 KGHDR, CDR2 SFDVKD. The CDR3 DNA reads as TGTGCCACCAGTGAAGATGGACTAGTTTCTCATAGTGGCAACTACGAGCAGTACTTC. Translated, it gives CATSEDGLVSHSGNYEQYF.

A few counts support this clonotype. The V gene is TRBV29-1, the J gene TRBJ2-3; D may be TRBD2 (5 bases). Deletions cut 7 bases from V and 6 bases from J, with 17 bases between. CDR3 size: 13 residues. The germline V gene encodes CDR1 SQVTM and CDR2 ANQGSEA. CDR3 bases: TGCAGCGCCGATTTACGGGATAGGGATACGCAGTATTTT. Translated: CSADLRDRDTQYF.

About this clonotype: Given a much more abundant clone one base away, this may be a read error. The V gene is TRBV12-3 or TRBV12-4, the J gene TRBJ2-6, with D possibly called TRBD1 or TRBD2 (5 bases each). The CDR3 runs 15 residues. V shed 6 bases and J shed 2 bases, with 11 bases lying between them. The CDR3 here is CASSPRGAGANVLTF. Written as DNA, the CDR3 is TGTGCCAGCAGCCCACGAGGGGCTGGGGCCAACGTCCTGACTTTC.

The chain is built from TRBV5-1 and TRBJ2-3, with unresolved D. CDR3 length: 15 amino acids. V gave up 7 bases and J gave up 0 bases, with 15 bases separating them. Germline V gene data show CDR1 as SGHRS and CDR2 as YFSETQ. For the CDR3, the DNA is TGCGCCAGCGGTAGCTGGCCTTCTAGCACAGATACGCAGTATTTT. This sequence encodes CASGSWPSSTDTQYF.

Ten or more counts support this clonotype. The CDR3 loop reads CASSDLGGRRDSPLHF. DNA for the CDR3: TGTGCCAGCAGTGATCTAGGGGGCCGTCGAGATTCACCCCTCCACTTT. The chain uses TRBV6-1 and TRBJ1-6; 7 bases are a match to TRBD1. The J segment lost 8 bases and the V segment lost 3 bases, leaving 10 bases of the junction unmatched. The germline V gene has CDR1 MNHNS and CDR2 SASEGT. The CDR3 totals 16 residues.

Points on this clonotype: Germline and junction disagree at one end, which may indicate a read error. This sequence joins TRBV12-3 or TRBV12-4 and TRBJ2-7; D is uncertain. The CDR3 totals 13 residues. The CDR3 spells CAGRPNGSYEQYF. The CDR3 nucleotides read TGTGCCGGCAGGCCCAACGGATCCTACGAGCAGTACTTC.

This clonotype has just one count. This rearrangement joins TRBV11-2 to TRBJ2-5; no clear D. Germline CDR1 reads SGHAT; CDR2 reads FQNNGV. Trimming removed 5 bases from V and 2 bases from J, with 9 bases in between. The CDR3 contains 13 residues. The CDR3 nucleotides read TGTGCCAGCAGCCTGGAACTACAAGAGACCCAGTACTTC. Encoded protein: CASSLELQETQYF.

A note on this clonotype: The conserved closing phenylalanine or tryptophan is absent in this CDR3, likely reflecting a read error. The chain uses TRBV28 and TRBJ1-5, with D perhaps matching TRBD1 (5 bases). V lost 6 bases to trimming and J lost 3 bases, with 15 bases between them. Per germline, CDR1 MDHEN and CDR2 SYDVKM. This CDR3 comprises 15 residues. The CDR3 protein is CASSQQGRDNQPQHS. DNA of the CDR3: TGTGCCAGCAGCCAGCAGGGCCGTGACAATCAGCCCCAGCATTCT.

This chain connects TRBV6-2 or TRBV6-3 to TRBJ2-5, with 8 nucleotides matching TRBD1. The germline gives CDR1 MNHEY, CDR2 SVGEGT. V gave up 6 bases and J gave up 0 bases; unmatched junction bases: 3. This CDR3 contains 14 residues. CDR3 nucleotide sequence: TGTGCCAGCAGACGGACAGGGTACCAAGAGACCCAGTACTTC. Its translation: CASRRTGYQETQYF.

Points on this clonotype: A read error may account for a junction end that differs from germline. The chain is built from TRBV6-5 and TRBJ1-5; unclear D gene. CDR1 and CDR2 (germline): MNHEY, SVGAGI. The CDR3 is made up of 14 amino acids. The CDR3 sequence is CASSPRAGNQPRHF. CDR3 sequence (DNA): TGTGCCAGCAGCCCCCGGGCGGGGAATCAGCCCCGGCATTTT.

The chain uses TRBV12-3 or TRBV12-4 and TRBJ2-3; possibly TRBD1 or TRBD2 for D (5 bases each). The ends were cut back, 4 bases at V and 1 base at J, with 21 bases in the middle. The CDR3 loop spans 18 amino acids. This chain's CDR3 is CASSSYMGEFRRTDTQYF. The CDR3 DNA reads TGTGCCAGCAGTTCCTACATGGGGGAGTTTAGACGCACAGATACGCAGTATTTT.

This chain uses TRBV6-1 with TRBJ2-1, with D possibly TRBD1 on 5 matching bases. The CDR3 sequence is 16 residues long. V was trimmed by 8 bases and J by 5 bases, leaving 22 bases between them. Per germline, CDR1 MNHNS and CDR2 SASEGT. CDR3 DNA: TGTGCCAGCGGTAAGATGGACACATACCTCGACAATGAGCAGTTCTTC. It yields the protein CASGKMDTYLDNEQFF.